These T cell receptor beta chains were read from a single sample in a study of response to subunit inactivated influenza vaccine. TCRdb ran MiXCR on the RT-PCR reads and lists one entry per CDR3 protein. The sample records under 850,000 distinct CDR3 sequences, roughly 18% being singletons. This specimen consisted of PBMCs from blood, obtained more than 4 days after vaccination. All receptors come from a man aged 50-60 years who received an inactivated influenza vaccine. Both conserved end residues are part of each CDR3. The D gene is left open where the match is weak. Size values are once, few and many counts, or a class for expanded clones, and some rows have none.

cdr3_nt: TGTGCCAGCTCACCAGAGGGCGATGAGCAGTTCTTC
cdr3_aa: CASSPEGDEQFF
d_call: .
v_call: TRBV18
clone_size: .
j_call: TRBJ2-1

cdr3_nt: TGTGCCAGCAGAGAACAGGGTCTTGCCACTGAAGCTTTCTTT
cdr3_aa: CASREQGLATEAFF
d_call: .
v_call: TRBV6-2/TRBV6-3
clone_size: few
j_call: TRBJ1-1

cdr3_nt: TGCAGTGCTAGTGGGGGACTAGGGAATGAGCAGTTCTTC
cdr3_aa: CSASGGLGNEQFF
d_call: TRBD2
v_call: TRBV20-1
clone_size: .
j_call: TRBJ2-1

cdr3_nt: TGTGCCAGCACCCGGGAGGGGGGAACCTACAATGAGCAGTTCTTC
cdr3_aa: CASTREGGTYNEQFF
d_call: TRBD2
v_call: TRBV7-2
clone_size: .
j_call: TRBJ2-1

cdr3_nt: TGTGCCAGCAGTGGGCTGGGGGCCAAAAACATTCAGTACTTC
cdr3_aa: CASSGLGAKNIQYF
d_call: .
v_call: TRBV6-1
clone_size: .
j_call: TRBJ2-4

cdr3_nt: TGTGCCAGCAGCCTCCAAAGGGGGGGGGCGTATAATGAGCAGTTCTTC
cdr3_aa: CASSLQRGGAYNEQFF
d_call: .
v_call: TRBV4-2
clone_size: many
j_call: TRBJ2-1

cdr3_nt: TGCAGTGCTCCCGGACTAGCGGGAGGGCAGCGGACCCAGTACTTC
cdr3_aa: CSAPGLAGGQRTQYF
d_call: TRBD2
v_call: TRBV20-1
clone_size: .
j_call: TRBJ2-5

cdr3_nt: TGTGCCTGCAAGACGGGTTTGGTTGGCAATGAGCAGTTCTTC
cdr3_aa: CACKTGLVGNEQFF
d_call: .
v_call: TRBV7-2
clone_size: .
j_call: TRBJ2-1

cdr3_nt: TGTGCCAGCAGCCCCGCGTCGGCGGATACGCAGTATTTT
cdr3_aa: CASSPASADTQYF
d_call: .
v_call: TRBV7-9
clone_size: few
j_call: TRBJ2-3

cdr3_nt: TGTGCCAGCAGCTTGGTCAGCTTCGAGCCGTACCAAGAGACCCAGTACTTC
cdr3_aa: CASSLVSFEPYQETQYF
d_call: .
v_call: TRBV5-6
clone_size: few
j_call: TRBJ2-5

cdr3_nt: TGCAGTGCTACACTAGCGGGAGTGACGAATGAGCAGTTCTTC
cdr3_aa: CSATLAGVTNEQFF
d_call: TRBD2
v_call: TRBV20-1
clone_size: .
j_call: TRBJ2-1

cdr3_nt: TGCAGTGCTCAGGGGGGGCAGGCTAACACTGAAGCTTTCTTT
cdr3_aa: CSAQGGQANTEAFF
d_call: TRBD1
v_call: TRBV20-1
clone_size: .
j_call: TRBJ1-1

cdr3_nt: TGTGCCAGCAGTTACACACTAGCGGGCACTGGGGCCCAGTACTTC
cdr3_aa: CASSYTLAGTGAQYF
d_call: TRBD2
v_call: TRBV6-5
clone_size: .
j_call: TRBJ2-5

cdr3_nt: TGTGCCAGCAGCTTCCAGTACGGGAGAGAGGAGCAGTACTTC
cdr3_aa: CASSFQYGREEQYF
d_call: .
v_call: TRBV7-2
clone_size: few
j_call: TRBJ2-7

cdr3_nt: TGTGCCAGCACCCCATTCCCCGCGGACAATGAGCAGTTCTTC
cdr3_aa: CASTPFPADNEQFF
d_call: .
v_call: TRBV9
clone_size: few
j_call: TRBJ2-1

cdr3_nt: TGTGCCAGCAGCTTGACAGGTCCTGAGCAGTTCTTC
cdr3_aa: CASSLTGPEQFF
d_call: .
v_call: TRBV5-6
clone_size: few
j_call: TRBJ2-1

cdr3_nt: TGTGCCAGCAGCCAACCAAGGGGAGGACCGATCTTC
cdr3_aa: CASSQPRGGPIF
d_call: .
v_call: TRBV3-1
clone_size: .
j_call: TRBJ2-1

cdr3_nt: TGTGCCAGCAGTTTATCGGCCGAAAAACTGTTTTTT
cdr3_aa: CASSLSAEKLFF
d_call: .
v_call: TRBV28
clone_size: .
j_call: TRBJ1-4

cdr3_nt: TGCGCCAGCAGTCCGGACAGTGGGTCTGAGCAGTTCTTC
cdr3_aa: CASSPDSGSEQFF
d_call: .
v_call: TRBV4-3
clone_size: .
j_call: TRBJ2-1

cdr3_nt: TGTGCCAGCAGCTTGGGCTTAGCGGCTGAAGCTTTCTTT
cdr3_aa: CASSLGLAAEAFF
d_call: .
v_call: TRBV5-6
clone_size: few
j_call: TRBJ1-1

cdr3_nt: TGCAGTGCTCCTCCCAGCGGGAACACAGATACGCAGTATTTT
cdr3_aa: CSAPPSGNTDTQYF
d_call: TRBD2
v_call: TRBV20-1
clone_size: .
j_call: TRBJ2-3

cdr3_nt: TGTGCCAGCAGGACGGACGGATTAAATTCACCCCTCCACTTT
cdr3_aa: CASRTDGLNSPLHF
d_call: .
v_call: TRBV2
clone_size: few
j_call: TRBJ1-6

cdr3_nt: TGCGCCAGCAGCTTGGGCCAGATGTTGCGGGAGTCCTACGAGCAGTACTTC
cdr3_aa: CASSLGQMLRESYEQYF
d_call: TRBD2
v_call: TRBV5-1
clone_size: many
j_call: TRBJ2-7

cdr3_nt: TGCAGTCCCCGAGTGGCTATCTACAATGAGCAGTTCTTC
cdr3_aa: CSPRVAIYNEQFF
d_call: .
v_call: TRBV20-1
clone_size: .
j_call: TRBJ2-1

cdr3_nt: TGCAGTGCTAGGGGAGCTTTCGATAATTCACCCCTCCACTTT
cdr3_aa: CSARGAFDNSPLHF
d_call: .
v_call: TRBV20-1
clone_size: many
j_call: TRBJ1-6

cdr3_nt: TGTGCCAGCAGCTTAAACGGACGGTCGTCACCTATAGCTAACTATGGCTACACCTTC
cdr3_aa: CASSLNGRSSPIANYGYTF
d_call: .
v_call: TRBV11-1
clone_size: few
j_call: TRBJ1-2

cdr3_nt: TGTGCCAGCAGCTCAACAGGGGTTTCGGGTCAGCCCCAGCATTTT
cdr3_aa: CASSSTGVSGQPQHF
d_call: TRBD1
v_call: TRBV7-2
clone_size: .
j_call: TRBJ1-5

cdr3_nt: TGTGCCAGCAGCCAAGTCTCGAAGACCCAGTACTTC
cdr3_aa: CASSQVSKTQYF
d_call: .
v_call: TRBV3-1
clone_size: .
j_call: TRBJ2-5

cdr3_nt: TGTGCCAGCAGCGTGGGGGGGGCGACTGAAGCTTTCTTT
cdr3_aa: CASSVGGATEAFF
d_call: .
v_call: TRBV11-2
clone_size: many
j_call: TRBJ1-1

cdr3_nt: TGCAGTGCTAGAGATCGAACAGGCAATCAGCCCCAGCATTTT
cdr3_aa: CSARDRTGNQPQHF
d_call: .
v_call: TRBV20-1
clone_size: few
j_call: TRBJ1-5

cdr3_nt: TGCAGTGCTTCCATTTCCGGGTACGGAGAGACCCAGTACTTC
cdr3_aa: CSASISGYGETQYF
d_call: .
v_call: TRBV20-1
clone_size: .
j_call: TRBJ2-5

cdr3_nt: TGTGCTAGCAGCTTAACTGGAGCCCACAATGAGCAGTTCTTC
cdr3_aa: CASSLTGAHNEQFF
d_call: .
v_call: TRBV7-7
clone_size: .
j_call: TRBJ2-1

cdr3_nt: TGTGCCAGCAGTCCTCGGGGGGCGGGGGTCACTGAAGCTTTCTTT
cdr3_aa: CASSPRGAGVTEAFF
d_call: .
v_call: TRBV12-3/TRBV12-4
clone_size: few
j_call: TRBJ1-1

cdr3_nt: TGTGCCAGCAGCCGCAACCCTGGGGAGACCCAGTACTTC
cdr3_aa: CASSRNPGETQYF
d_call: .
v_call: TRBV14
clone_size: few
j_call: TRBJ2-5

cdr3_nt: TGCGCCAGCGGGACTCGGCGCCATGGCTACACCTTC
cdr3_aa: CASGTRRHGYTF
d_call: .
v_call: TRBV4-1
clone_size: many
j_call: TRBJ1-2

cdr3_nt: TGTGCCAGCAGCTTGGACGGATCGAACACTGAAGCTTTCTTT
cdr3_aa: CASSLDGSNTEAFF
d_call: .
v_call: TRBV5-5
clone_size: .
j_call: TRBJ1-1

cdr3_nt: TGCAGTGCTAGCCAGGCCACTGAAGCTTTCTTT
cdr3_aa: CSASQATEAFF
d_call: .
v_call: TRBV20-1
clone_size: .
j_call: TRBJ1-1

cdr3_nt: TGCGCCAGCAGCCCCGGGACTAGCGGGAGTGGTTGGTGGGTCTTCAATGAGCAGTTCTTC
cdr3_aa: CASSPGTSGSGWWVFNEQFF
d_call: TRBD2
v_call: TRBV5-1
clone_size: few
j_call: TRBJ2-1

cdr3_nt: TGCAGTGCCCGAGGACCGCGAGAGACCCAGTACTTC
cdr3_aa: CSARGPRETQYF
d_call: .
v_call: TRBV20-1
clone_size: many
j_call: TRBJ2-5

cdr3_nt: TGTGCCATCAGCCACCGGGACAGGGTGCTCGGGGAGCTGTTTTTT
cdr3_aa: CAISHRDRVLGELFF
d_call: TRBD1
v_call: TRBV10-3
clone_size: few
j_call: TRBJ2-2

cdr3_nt: TGTGCCAGCAGCTCCGGGACTAGCGGGAGGGGGGGAGGTAACGGGCAGTTCTTC
cdr3_aa: CASSSGTSGRGGGNGQFF
d_call: TRBD2
v_call: TRBV6-1
clone_size: .
j_call: TRBJ2-1

cdr3_nt: TGTGCCACCTCCCTGAACACTGAAGCTTTCTTT
cdr3_aa: CATSLNTEAFF
d_call: .
v_call: TRBV10-3
clone_size: .
j_call: TRBJ1-1

cdr3_nt: TGTGCCACCATGGACGCCCAGCCCTCCTACGAGCAGTACTTC
cdr3_aa: CATMDAQPSYEQYF
d_call: .
v_call: TRBV6-2/TRBV6-3
clone_size: few
j_call: TRBJ2-7

cdr3_nt: TGCAGCGCACGGGCGCCGCAGACCCAGTACTTC
cdr3_aa: CSARAPQTQYF
d_call: .
v_call: TRBV29-1
clone_size: .
j_call: TRBJ2-5

cdr3_nt: TGTGCCACCAGCAGAGGATACCAGGGGGCCCAAGAGACCCAGTACTTC
cdr3_aa: CATSRGYQGAQETQYF
d_call: TRBD1
v_call: TRBV15
clone_size: many
j_call: TRBJ2-5

cdr3_nt: TGTGCCAGCAGTTTAGGGGCTTGGGGTAGCCGCACTTGGGATAGATCCTACAATGAGCAGTTCTTC
cdr3_aa: CASSLGAWGSRTWDRSYNEQFF
d_call: .
v_call: TRBV28
clone_size: .
j_call: TRBJ2-1

cdr3_nt: TGTGCCAGCAGTCCCCCGCGGGGGAGAGGAGCGGGCCTCCAAGAGACCCAGTACTTC
cdr3_aa: CASSPPRGRGAGLQETQYF
d_call: TRBD2
v_call: TRBV7-4
clone_size: few
j_call: TRBJ2-5